One sample yielded the 25 T cell receptor beta chains listed below, sequenced in a study of blood T cell repertoires in COVID-19. Clones were read by immunoSEQ multiplex PCR, and TCRdb kept only the in-frame ones, dropping some. The sample includes approximately 70,000 clones, 91% of them seen just once. The sequencing sample was made of peripheral blood. The receptors were sampled from a human donor in a cohort sampled during active COVID-19.

V usage is TRBV7-2 and J usage is TRBJ1-1, with D unclear. V lost 7 bases and J 1 base, leaving 13 bases between the germline ends. CDR3 length equals 14 residues. CDR1 and CDR2 (germline): SGHTA, FQGNSA. For the CDR3, the DNA is TGTGCCAGCACCTTGGGCAGTCGGAACACTGAAGCTTTCTTT. This sequence encodes CASTLGSRNTEAFF.

This chain joins TRBV28 and TRBJ1-5, with 7 nucleotides matching TRBD1. The CDR3 is 17 amino acids. V lost 6 bases and J lost 0; bases outside the gene matches: 11. The germline CDR1 and CDR2 sequences are MDHEN and SYDVKM. CDR3 bases: TGTGCCAGCAGACCGTCCAAGGGGGCGCTTAGCAATCAGCCCCAGCATTTT. This gives the protein CASRPSKGALSNQPQHF. Full variable domain (missing parts from reference TRBV28 and TRBJ1-5): DVKVTQSSRYLVKRTGEKVFLECVQDMDHENMFWYRQDPGLGLRLIYFSYDVKMKEKGDIPEGYSVSREKKERFSLILESASTNQTSMYLCASRPSKGALSNQPQHFGDGTRLSIL.

This chain links TRBV9 with TRBJ2-2, with D maybe TRBD1 (5 bases). In germline, CDR1 is SGDLS, CDR2 YYNGEE. V gave up 0 bases and J gave up 4 bases, with 7 bases separating them. The CDR3 is 14 amino acids. The CDR3 sequence is CASSVEGPTGELFF. The CDR3 DNA follows: TGTGCCAGCAGCGTAGAGGGGCCCACCGGGGAGCTGTTTTTT.

V usage is TRBV27 and J usage is TRBJ2-7; D perhaps matches TRBD2 (5 bases). Germline V CDR1 and CDR2: MNHEY, SMNVEV (reference sequence). This CDR3 spans 17 amino acids. Trimming took 0 bases from V and 4 from J, leaving 19 bases between them. CDR3 coding DNA: TGTGCCAGCAGTTTATCGATTCACGGGGTACAAGGGTACGAGCAGTACTTC. Its translation: CASSLSIHGVQGYEQYF.

This sequence joins TRBV11-2 and TRBJ2-7, with 7 positions matching TRBD1. The V and J ends lost 1 base and 1 base, in that order; junction bases with no gene match: 7. Germline V CDR1 and CDR2: SGHAT, FQNNGV. The CDR3 has 16 residues. The CDR3 DNA reads TGTGCCAGCAGCTTAGGGAAAGGGACAGTTTCCTACGAGCAGTACTTC. Translating gives CASSLGKGTVSYEQYF.

The rearrangement links TRBV11-2 to TRBJ2-7; TRBD1 matches 9 bases. The CDR3 has 16 amino acids. Germline assignment: CDR1 SGHAT and CDR2 FQNNGV. The ends lost 3 bases at V and 7 bases at J; junction bases unmatched: 13. CDR3 loop: CASSFVRDRVLGEQYF. CDR3 DNA sequence: TGTGCCAGCAGCTTTGTCAGGGACAGGGTCTTGGGGGAGCAGTACTTC.

This sequence joins TRBV5-1 and TRBJ1-1; D is possibly TRBD1 (5 bases). V was pared by 0 bases and J by 8 bases, with 14 bases between. Per germline, CDR1 SGHRS and CDR2 YFSETQ. This CDR3 comprises 14 residues. The CDR3 DNA is TGCGCCAGCAGCTTGGAGGGCAGGGCAGAGGAAGCTTTCTTT. It codes for CASSLEGRAEEAFF. The full variable domain, rest sourced from reference TRBV5-1 and TRBJ1-1, is KAGVTQTPRYLIKTRGQQVTLSCSPISGHRSVSWYQQTPGQGLQFLFEYFSETQRNKGNFPGRFSGRQFSNSRSEMNVSTLELGDSALYLCASSLEGRAEEAFFGQGTRLTVV.

Only a few counts were recorded for this clone. The CDR3 loop is CASSIHWSSGTGEQYF. For the CDR3, the DNA is TGTGCCAGTAGTATTCATTGGAGCTCCGGAACGGGCGAGCAGTACTTC. V gene TRBV19 combines with J gene TRBJ2-7; D not certain. The CDR3 is made up of 16 amino acids. V dropped 3 bases and J dropped 6 bases, with 21 bases sitting between them. Germline V gene data show CDR1 as LNHDA and CDR2 as SQIVND (reference sequence). Looking up the rest from reference TRBV19 and TRBJ2-7 gives the full variable domain: DGGITQSPKYLFRKEGQNVTLSCEQNLNHDAMYWYRQDPGQGLRLIYYSQIVNDFQKGDIAEGYSVSREKKESFPLTVTSAQKNPTAFYLCASSIHWSSGTGEQYFGPGTRLTVT.

A few counts support this clone. The chain recombines TRBV7-9 with TRBJ2-7, with D tentatively TRBD1 (6 bases). The CDR3 consists of 16 residues. Trimming removed 2 bases at V and 0 bases at J, with 14 bases between. From germline, CDR1 is SEHNR and CDR2 FQNEAQ (reference sequence). CDR3 in DNA: TGTGCCAGCAGCTTATTTTTGGGGGACACCTCCTACGAGCAGTACTTC. Its translation: CASSLFLGDTSYEQYF.

In its sample, this clone was seen once. V and J are TRBV18 and TRBJ1-2, with TRBD1 as a possible D gene (6 bases). V lost 2 bases, J lost 1 base, and 8 bases lay in between. Germline loops: CDR1 KGHSH, CDR2 LQKENI. The CDR3 is 14 amino acids. The CDR3 loop reads CASSPRQDNYGYTF. DNA of the CDR3: TGTGCCAGCTCACCAAGACAGGATAACTATGGCTACACCTTC. Full variable domain (rest looked up from reference TRBV18 and TRBJ1-2): NAGVMQNPRHLVRRRGQEARLRCSPMKGHSHVYWYRQLPEEGLKFMVYLQKENIIDESGMPKERFSAEFPKEGPSILRIQQVVRGDSAAYFCASSPRQDNYGYTFGSGTRLTVV.

This chain connects TRBV7-2 to TRBJ2-7, with 8 bases lining up with TRBD1. Germline CDR1 reads SGHTA; CDR2 reads FQGNSA. J gave up 5 bases and V 3 bases, and 6 bases lay outside the gene matches. The CDR3 is 14 amino acids. The CDR3, as DNA: TGTGCCAGCAGCTTTGGACAGGGTCGCCACGAGCAGTACTTC. Residues: CASSFGQGRHEQYF.

This sequence joins TRBV15 and TRBJ2-7; TRBD1 agrees at 12 bases. Germline V gives CDR1 LNHNV, CDR2 YYDKDF (reference sequence). The CDR3 sequence is 14 residues long. Trimming took 6 bases from V and 7 from J; bases not matched to a gene: 7. As DNA, the CDR3 is TGTGCCACCAGAGGGGGACAGGGGGCGAAAGAGCAGTACTTC. It translates to CATRGGQGAKEQYF.

This rearrangement joins TRBV7-3 to TRBJ2-5; maybe TRBD1 (6 bases). CDR1 is SGHTA, CDR2 FQGTGA, per germline. The ends were cut back, 3 bases at V and 5 bases at J, with 16 bases in the middle. CDR3 length equals 15 residues. The CDR3 here is CASSFGPTTGETQYF. The CDR3 coding sequence is TGTGCCAGCAGCTTTGGACCGACTACAGGGGAGACCCAGTACTTC.

V usage is TRBV15 and J usage is TRBJ1-2, with 7 nucleotides matching TRBD1. Germline V CDR1 and CDR2: LNHNV, YYDKDF (reference sequence). V gave up 1 base and J gave up 7 bases; unmatched junction bases: 6. The CDR3 covers 14 residues. The DNA for the CDR3 is TGTGCCACCAGCAGAGCGGGACAGTCTCTTGGCTACACCTTC. Translated: CATSRAGQSLGYTF.

This chain links TRBV7-9 with TRBJ2-7; 9 nucleotides match TRBD1. Germline V gene sequence: CDR1 SEHNR, CDR2 FQNEAQ (reference sequence). The CDR3 has 14 amino acids. After removal of 6 bases from V and 4 bases from J, the junction contained 7 bases not matched to a gene. The CDR3 nucleotides are TGTGCCAGCAGGAGAGGGACAGGGAAATACGAGCAGTACTTC. This gives the protein CASRRGTGKYEQYF.

This clone has a handful of counts. J is TRBJ1-1 and V is TRBV9, with D possibly matching TRBD1 (5 bases). The CDR3 is made up of 18 amino acids. The V end was cut by 4 bases, the J end by 0 bases, with 22 bases between. CDR1 is SGDLS, CDR2 YYNGEE, per germline. The CDR3 here is CASSPRTAGYSMNTEAFF. The DNA for the CDR3 is TGTGCCAGCAGCCCCCGTACGGCAGGGTACAGCATGAACACTGAAGCTTTCTTT.

V gene TRBV6-5 combines with J gene TRBJ2-7, with 7 bases matching TRBD1. The CDR3 is made up of 13 amino acids. J lost 2 bases, V lost 8 bases, and 6 bases had no gene match. From germline, CDR1 is MNHEY and CDR2 SVGAGI. CDR3 sequence (DNA): TGTGCCAGCCTCCGGACAGGTACCTACGAGCAGTACTTC. Translation gives CASLRTGTYEQYF.

The chain uses TRBV2 and TRBJ2-7; D is undetermined. The CDR3 runs 12 residues. Germline V lookup: CDR1 SNHLY, CDR2 FYNNEI. Trimming pared 6 bases from V and 4 bases from J, leaving 10 bases between. The CDR3 is CASSALTYEQYF. The CDR3 bases are TGTGCCAGCAGCGCACTGACATACGAGCAGTACTTC.

This clone occurred once. V usage is TRBV28 and J usage is TRBJ2-7, with 10 bases fitting TRBD1. The CDR3 has 15 residues. Per germline, CDR1 MDHEN and CDR2 SYDVKM. Trimming removed 3 bases from V and 5 bases from J; junction bases left unmatched: 7. CDR3 bases: TGTGCCAGCAGTTTTCGGACAGGGGGTATCAACGAGCAGTACTTC. This gives the protein CASSFRTGGINEQYF.

The chain recombines TRBV27 with TRBJ2-6; 10 bases align to TRBD1. There are 15 residues in the CDR3. Per germline, CDR1 MNHEY and CDR2 SMNVEV (reference sequence). V shed 6 bases and J 12 bases; nucleotides not matched to a gene: 11. The CDR3 DNA reads TGTGCCAGCAGCCCCGGGACAGGGGAGTCAGTCGTCCTGACTTTC. Protein sequence: CASSPGTGESVVLTF.

The V call is TRBV9, the J call TRBJ2-7; 9 bases are a match to TRBD1. The CDR3 consists of 18 residues. Trimming cost V 0 bases and J 1 base; bases outside gene matches: 11. Germline V CDR1 and CDR2: SGDLS, YYNGEE. The CDR3 sequence: CASSVATGTGKRSYEQYF. Written as DNA, the CDR3 is TGTGCCAGCAGCGTAGCTACGGGGACAGGGAAGAGGTCCTACGAGCAGTACTTC.

This clone was found once. This rearrangement joins TRBV2 to TRBJ1-4; 7 nucleotides line up with TRBD1. Germline V lookup: CDR1 SNHLY, CDR2 FYNNEI. Trimming at V came to 6 bases and at J to 13 bases, leaving 8 bases not matched to a gene. The CDR3 sequence is 12 residues long. Written as DNA, the CDR3 is TGTGCCAGCAGGCCTGACAGGGTCCTACTGTTTTTT. This translates into CASRPDRVLLFF. The full variable domain, completed using reference TRBV2 and TRBJ1-4, is EPEVTQTPSHQVTQMGQEVILRCVPISNHLYFYWYRQILGQKVEFLVSFYNNEISEKSEIFDDQFSVERPDGSNFTLKIRSTKLEDSAMYFCASRPDRVLLFFGSGTQLSVL.

V gene TRBV13 combines with J gene TRBJ1-1; 8 bases are shared with TRBD1. CDR1 and CDR2 from the germline V gene are PRHDT and FYEKMQ (reference sequence). Losses at the gene ends were 4 bases for V and 1 base for J; bases not matched to a gene: 5. The CDR3 consists of 15 residues. The CDR3 loop is CASSSSGQGNTEAFF. CDR3 nucleotide sequence: TGTGCCAGCAGCTCGTCCGGACAGGGGAACACTGAAGCTTTCTTT. Based on the CDR3 plus reference TRBV13 and TRBJ1-1, the full variable domain is AAGVIQSPRHLIKEKRETATLKCYPIPRHDTVYWYQQGPGQDPQFLISFYEKMQSDKGSIPDRFSAQQFSDYHSELNMSSLELGDSALYFCASSSSGQGNTEAFFGQGTRLTVV.

The V gene is TRBV11-2, the J gene TRBJ2-6; TRBD2 is a possible D gene (7 bases). The CDR3 has 19 amino acids. Germline V gene data show CDR1 as SGHAT and CDR2 as FQNNGV. Trimming took off 5 bases at V and 0 bases at J, with 20 bases between the two ends. The CDR3 sequence: CASSAMRGGRPSGANVLTF. As DNA, the CDR3 is TGTGCCAGCAGCGCCATGAGGGGGGGACGGCCCTCTGGGGCCAACGTCCTGACTTTC.

The rearrangement joins TRBV5-1 to TRBJ2-7, with 7 nucleotides matching TRBD1. CDR1 and CDR2 from the germline V gene are SGHRS and YFSETQ. The CDR3 contains 19 residues. Losses at the gene ends were 0 bases for V and 2 bases for J; bases not matched to a gene: 17. The CDR3: CASSLGTNRGKIPPYEQYF. The CDR3 DNA sequence: TGCGCCAGCAGCTTGGGAACCAACAGGGGCAAGATACCACCCTACGAGCAGTACTTC.